This T cell receptor beta chain was documented in a study of chronic HIV infection and antiretroviral therapy. Trimming cost V 4 bases and J 6 bases; bases outside gene matches: 11. Germline V CDR1 and CDR2: SNHLY, FYNNEI. The CDR3 totals 16 residues. TCRdb re-called the 5' RACE reads through MiXCR, storing one row per CDR3 protein. Here the sample spans more than 30,000 distinct CDR3 sequences, 7% to 10% being singletons. This clonotype was detected ten times or more. This chain uses TRBV2 with TRBJ1-5; 8 bases match TRBD1. Source material: peripheral blood. This receptor was taken from an adult who had HIV and had not received antiretroviral therapy, or was an uninfected healthy control (not recorded which). The CDR3 protein is CASSVISGGAGQPQHF. In DNA, the CDR3 is TGTGCCAGCAGTGTGATTTCAGGGGGCGCCGGTCAGCCCCAGCATTTT.